Below, 17 T cell receptor beta chains from the same sample are listed, as sequenced in a study of blood T cell repertoires in COVID-19. Clones were read by immunoSEQ multiplex PCR, and TCRdb kept only the in-frame ones, dropping some. The table has about 190,000 clones, 65% to 80% seen once; the top ten hold roughly 12%. Material: peripheral blood. Source of these receptors: a woman in her forties or fifties with acute or convalescent COVID-19.

This CDR3 is CASGLAGTPTGELFF. The DNA of the CDR3 is TGTGCTAGTGGTTTGGCCGGGACACCCACCGGGGAGCTGTTTTTT. This chain uses TRBV12-5 with TRBJ2-2; weak D call: TRBD1 (6 bases). This CDR3 is 15 amino acids long. The V gene's germline CDR1 is LGHNT and CDR2 FRNRAP. V gave up 1 base and J gave up 4 bases, with 10 bases separating them.

The CDR3 coding sequence is TGCGCCAGCAGCTGGGGCAGCTATGGCTACACCTTC. Translation gives CASSWGSYGYTF. The J gene is TRBJ1-2, the V gene TRBV4-1; D perhaps matches TRBD1 (5 bases). The CDR3 runs to 12 residues. V was shortened by 5 bases and J by 4 bases, with 8 bases between the two germline ends. The germline CDR1 and CDR2 sequences are MGHRA and YSYEKL.

The chain links TRBV19 to TRBJ1-6, with 7 bases matching TRBD1. CDR3 size: 17 residues. Losses at the gene ends were 5 bases for V and 1 base for J; bases not matched to a gene: 8. The V gene's germline CDR1 is LNHDA and CDR2 SQIVND (reference sequence). DNA of the CDR3: TGTGCCAGTAGTCCCCGGACAGGAGAATCCTATAATTCACCCCTCCACTTT. As protein: CASSPRTGESYNSPLHF.

The chain has TRBV6-5 and TRBJ2-6; TRBD1 matches at 7 bases. The junction had 10 bases not matched to a gene; V was cut back by 10 bases and J by 4 bases. From germline, CDR1 is MNHEY and CDR2 SVGAGI. There are 15 residues in the CDR3. The CDR3 nucleotides are TGTGCCACACAACCCCAGGGGGTAGGGGCCAACGTCCTGACTTTC. Protein product: CATQPQGVGANVLTF.

The rearrangement uses TRBV6-5 and TRBJ1-2; unclear D gene. The CDR3 has 11 amino acids. CDR1 MNHEY and CDR2 SVGAGI come from the germline V gene. V was clipped by 11 bases and J by 6 bases, with 13 bases between them. The CDR3 sequence is CAVWRRNGYTF. The CDR3 bases are TGTGCCGTCTGGAGGCGGAATGGCTACACCTTC.

The rearrangement links TRBV5-1 to TRBJ1-4, with D perhaps matching TRBD1 (6 bases). The V end was cut by 3 bases, the J end by 2 bases, with 11 bases between. Germline CDR1 SGHRS, CDR2 YFSETQ. The CDR3 is 15 amino acids. The CDR3 spells CASSSSGATNEKLFF. The CDR3, as DNA: TGCGCCAGCAGCTCCTCAGGGGCGACTAATGAAAAACTGTTTTTT.

The chain is built from TRBV7-9 and TRBJ2-7, with 13 bases aligning to TRBD2. The germline V gene has CDR1 SEHNR and CDR2 FQNEAQ (reference sequence). This CDR3 is 15 amino acids long. After removal of 6 bases from V and 0 bases from J, the junction contained 2 bases not matched to a gene. Written as DNA, the CDR3 is TGTGCCAGCAGTCGGACTAGCGGGGGCTCCTACGAGCAGTACTTC. Amino acid sequence: CASSRTSGGSYEQYF.

The V call is TRBV2, the J call TRBJ2-3; TRBD2 aligns across 13 bases. The ends lost 7 bases at V and 1 base at J; junction bases unmatched: 5. The CDR3 extends over 16 amino acids. The germline V gene encodes CDR1 SNHLY and CDR2 FYNNEI. The CDR3 bases are TGTGCCAGCAAACGGACTAGCGGGAGCCGCACAGATACGCAGTATTTT. Encoded protein: CASKRTSGSRTDTQYF.

This chain uses TRBV2 with TRBJ2-6; perhaps TRBD1 as D (6 bases). In germline, CDR1 is SNHLY, CDR2 FYNNEI. The CDR3 spans 18 residues. Trimming pared 4 bases from V and 0 bases from J, leaving 16 bases between. This chain's CDR3 is CASSADRISRSGANVLTF. For the CDR3, the DNA is TGTGCCAGCAGTGCCGACAGGATTTCGCGCTCTGGGGCCAACGTCCTGACTTTC.

The chain has TRBV6-5 and TRBJ2-1; D ambiguous. The CDR3 is made up of 14 amino acids. The V and J ends lost 5 bases and 10 bases respectively, with 18 bases between them. Germline-derived CDR1 and CDR2 are MNHEY and SVGAGI. The CDR3 sequence is CASSTARVSPEQFF. In DNA, the CDR3 is TGTGCCAGCAGTACCGCTCGAGTATCCCCCGAGCAGTTCTTC.

The J gene is TRBJ2-3, the V gene TRBV10-1; tentatively, D is TRBD1 (6 bases). Germline V gives CDR1 WNHNN, CDR2 SYGVQD (reference sequence). The CDR3 consists of 16 residues. V gave up 4 bases and J gave up 3 bases, with 17 bases separating them. CDR3 coding DNA: TGCGCCAGCAGTGTATCCAGGGGCGGAGGAACAGATACGCAGTATTTT. Its protein is CASSVSRGGGTDTQYF.

The chain links TRBV6-1 to TRBJ1-6; D ambiguous. CDR1 and CDR2 from the germline V gene are MNHNS and SASEGT. The CDR3 length is 15 residues. V was clipped by 0 bases and J by 8 bases, with 11 bases between them. The CDR3 DNA reads as TGTGCCAGCAGTGAAGCGGCGGGTCGTTATTCACCCCTCCACTTT. This sequence encodes CASSEAAGRYSPLHF.

This rearrangement joins TRBV3-1 (or the pseudogene TRBV3-2) to TRBJ2-3; 9 bases line up with TRBD2. Germline CDR1 is LGHDT and CDR2 is YNNKEL (reference sequence). The CDR3 loop spans 15 amino acids. J gave up 3 bases and V 5 bases, and 6 bases lay outside the gene matches. CDR3 amino acids: CASSSGLAGTDTQYF. CDR3 coding DNA: TGTGCCAGCAGCTCGGGGCTAGCGGGGACAGATACGCAGTATTTT.

This clone showed up just a few times. The CDR3 sequence: CASSSGLRTDTQYF. The CDR3, as DNA: TGTGCCAGCAGCTCGGGACTAAGGACAGATACGCAGTATTTT. The chain couples TRBV11-3 to TRBJ2-3, with TRBD2 identical over 7 bases. V trimming: 4 bases; J trimming: 3 bases; junction bases outside the gene matches: 4. Per germline, CDR1 SGHNT and CDR2 YENEEA. CDR3 length equals 14 residues.

The chain has TRBV18 and TRBJ2-1; TRBD1 might be the D (6 bases). The CDR3 spans 15 residues. Trimming stripped 2 bases from V and 0 bases from J, with 8 bases between. The germline CDR1 and CDR2 sequences are KGHSH and LQKENI. DNA for the CDR3: TGTGCCAGCTCACCAGGGGGCTTCTCCTACAATGAGCAGTTCTTC. Translating gives CASSPGGFSYNEQFF. The entire variable domain, with the rest obtained from reference TRBV18 and TRBJ2-1, is as follows: NAGVMQNPRHLVRRRGQEARLRCSPMKGHSHVYWYRQLPEEGLKFMVYLQKENIIDESGMPKERFSAEFPKEGPSILRIQQVVRGDSAAYFCASSPGGFSYNEQFFGPGTRLTVL.

Written as DNA, the CDR3 is TGTGCCAGCAGCTTCCGACTAGCGGTCTACAATGAGCAGTTCTTC. This sequence encodes CASSFRLAVYNEQFF. The rearrangement links TRBV6-2 or TRBV6-3 to TRBJ2-1; 9 bases map to TRBD2. Germline V CDR1 and CDR2: MNHEY, SVGEGT. This CDR3 is 15 amino acids long. The ends lost 6 bases at V and 3 bases at J; junction bases unmatched: 6.

The chain uses TRBV7-2 and TRBJ2-5; D is possibly TRBD2 (5 bases). The germline gives CDR1 SGHTA, CDR2 FQGNSA. The CDR3 runs to 17 residues. Trimming took 4 bases from V and 5 from J, leaving 23 bases between them. Here the CDR3 reads CASSSVNGIVFRETQYF. The CDR3 DNA reads TGTGCCAGCAGCTCCGTTAACGGGATAGTCTTTAGGGAGACCCAGTACTTC.